The clone carrying this TCR beta chain was seen a handful of times. Original analysis: Nucleated cell number was recorded as an estimate derived from reference gene primer amplification. Sequencing used immunoSEQ multiplex PCR; TCRdb keeps in-frame clones, though not all of them. The D gene and trimming were derived from the DNA, and the V and J assignments and clone size from that table. The repertoire holds some 200,000 clones, with roughly 80% as singletons. The sample belongs to a study of blood T cell repertoires in COVID-19. Trimming stripped 3 bases from V and 1 base from J, with 13 bases between. CDR3 length: 15 residues. CDR1 is SGHVS, CDR2 FQNEAQ, per germline.

The sequence came from a woman of 80 years or more with active or convalescent COVID-19. Sequenced material: peripheral blood. The gene calls are TRBV7-8 and TRBJ2-7, with D maybe TRBD2 (5 bases). The CDR3 protein is CASSFRGLASYEQYF. DNA of the CDR3: TGTGCCAGCAGCTTTCGAGGGTTGGCTTCCTACGAGCAGTACTTC.